Shown below are 10 T cell receptor beta chains from a single sample sequenced in a study of CD8 T cells in ankylosing spondylitis. Study results and caveats: For ankylosing spondylitis blood, a TCR beta motif of 7 or 8 highly homologous variants appeared characteristic.

One entry per CDR3 protein results from TCRdb running MiXCR on the 5' RACE reads. The table has over 400,000 distinct CDR3 sequences, 26% seen once. Their antigen targets remain unknown. The specimen sequenced was blood, either unsorted or a sorted T cell fraction (not recorded which). Source of these receptors: a male donor with ankylosing spondylitis.

The rearrangement uses TRBV15 and TRBJ1-2; D is uncertain. V lost 3 bases and J lost 4, with 9 bases in between. CDR1 is LNHNV, CDR2 YYDKDF, per germline (reference sequence). This CDR3 comprises 13 residues. CDR3 coding DNA: TGTGCCACCAGCAGCGGCAGCTCCTATGGCTACACCTTC. Protein: CATSSGSSYGYTF.

This clonotype came up a few times. This chain connects TRBV5-1 to TRBJ2-1; 12 bases are shared with TRBD2. The CDR3 contains 16 residues. Losses at the gene ends were 3 bases for V and 7 bases for J; bases not matched to a gene: 8. Per the germline V gene, CDR1 is SGHRS and CDR2 is YFSETQ. CDR3 amino acids: CASSSLTSGRRNEQFF. In DNA form, the CDR3 reads TGCGCCAGCAGCTCCTTAACTAGCGGGAGGAGGAATGAGCAGTTCTTC.

This clonotype appeared a few times. V usage is TRBV20-1 and J usage is TRBJ2-5; no firm D call. The CDR3 has 12 amino acids. Germline loops: CDR1 DFQATT, CDR2 SNEGSKA (reference sequence). Trimming removed 3 bases from V and 7 bases from J, with 12 bases in between. The CDR3 bases are TGCAGTGCTAGGGGCCCAATAGGGACCCAGTACTTC. Its protein is CSARGPIGTQYF.

The genes are TRBV7-2 and TRBJ2-2; 12 nucleotides match TRBD2. CDR3 length: 16 amino acids. The ends lost 5 bases at V and 6 bases at J; junction bases unmatched: 7. CDR1 is SGHTA and CDR2 is FQGNSA in the germline V gene. DNA of the CDR3: TGTGCCAGCAGCCCGTCTAGCGGGAGGGCCTCCGGGGAGCTGTTTTTT. Its translation is CASSPSSGRASGELFF. Full variable domain (rest looked up from reference TRBV7-2 and TRBJ2-2): GAGVSQSPSNKVTEKGKDVELRCDPISGHTALYWYRQSLGQGLEFLIYFQGNSAPDKSGLPSDRFSAERTGGSVSTLTIQRTQQEDSAVYLCASSPSSGRASGELFFGEGSRLTVL.

This clonotype turned up a few times. V gene TRBV5-1 combines with J gene TRBJ2-5; no clear D. Looked up from germline, CDR1 is SGHRS and CDR2 is YFSETQ. The V gene lost 0 bases and the J gene lost 4 bases, with 7 bases spanning the gap. The CDR3 loop spans 13 amino acids. CDR3: CASSLALGETQYF. The DNA for the CDR3 is TGCGCCAGCAGCTTGGCCCTAGGAGAGACCCAGTACTTC.

This clonotype has a single count. The chain joins TRBV12-3 or TRBV12-4 to TRBJ2-2, with 9 positions matching TRBD2. The CDR3 extends over 14 amino acids. V was clipped by 5 bases and J by 7 bases; unmatched bases: 5. CDR3 sequence reads: CASSAGGPGGELFF. CDR3 in DNA: TGTGCCAGCAGTGCGGGAGGGCCTGGCGGGGAGCTGTTTTTT.

This clonotype was counted between two and nine times. The rearrangement joins TRBV5-1 to TRBJ2-2; D gene unclear. V was shortened by 7 bases and J by 4 bases, with 23 bases between the two germline ends. The CDR3 totals 17 residues. CDR1 is SGHRS and CDR2 is YFSETQ in the germline V gene. The CDR3 sequence is CASYSLPHAVSTGELFF. In DNA form, the CDR3 reads TGCGCCAGCTATAGCTTACCGCACGCAGTGTCCACCGGGGAGCTGTTTTTT.

This clonotype was detected a few times. The chain links TRBV12-3 or TRBV12-4 to TRBJ1-1; 9 bases align to TRBD1. The trim removed 6 bases at V and 4 bases at J, leaving 12 bases unmatched. The CDR3 runs to 16 residues. The CDR3 sequence is CASRGPPRTGVTEAFF. DNA for the CDR3: TGTGCCAGCAGGGGCCCCCCCCGGACAGGGGTCACTGAAGCTTTCTTT.

This clonotype was picked up a small number of times. The chain combines TRBV12-3 or TRBV12-4 with TRBJ2-7, with TRBD2 matching over 12 bases. This CDR3 has 14 amino acids. Losses at the gene ends were 6 bases for V and 4 bases for J; bases not matched to a gene: 4. The CDR3 reads CASSGLAGRYEQYF. The CDR3 DNA follows: TGTGCCAGCAGCGGACTAGCGGGGAGGTACGAGCAGTACTTC.

This CDR3 reads CASSFHSNTEAFF. The DNA of the CDR3 is TGTGCCAGCAGTTTTCACAGTAACACTGAAGCTTTCTTT. The V gene is TRBV12-3 or TRBV12-4, the J gene TRBJ1-1, with D uncertain. V gave up 3 bases and J gave up 2 bases, with 7 bases separating them. This CDR3 is built from 13 residues.